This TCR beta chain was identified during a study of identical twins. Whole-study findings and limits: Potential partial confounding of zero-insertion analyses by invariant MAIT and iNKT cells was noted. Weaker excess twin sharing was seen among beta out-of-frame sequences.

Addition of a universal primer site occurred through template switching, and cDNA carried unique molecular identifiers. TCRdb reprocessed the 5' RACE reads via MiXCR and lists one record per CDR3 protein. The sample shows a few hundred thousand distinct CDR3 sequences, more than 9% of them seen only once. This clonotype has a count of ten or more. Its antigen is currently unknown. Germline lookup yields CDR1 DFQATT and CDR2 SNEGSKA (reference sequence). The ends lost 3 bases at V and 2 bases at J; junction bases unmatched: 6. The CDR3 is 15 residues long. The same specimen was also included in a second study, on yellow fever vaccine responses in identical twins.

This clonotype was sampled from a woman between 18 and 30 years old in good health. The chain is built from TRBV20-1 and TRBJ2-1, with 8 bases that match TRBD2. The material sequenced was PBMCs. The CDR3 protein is CSARAAGAPYNEQFF. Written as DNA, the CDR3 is TGCAGTGCTAGGGCAGCGGGAGCCCCCTACAATGAGCAGTTCTTC.